What follows is one T cell receptor beta chain and its context. The data were taken from a study of early T cells in non-severe SARS-CoV-2 infection. From the 5' RACE reads, TCRdb called clonotypes with MiXCR, one entry per CDR3 protein. The sample consists of tens of thousands of distinct CDR3 sequences, under 9% of them appearing once. The sequencing here drew on whole blood, taken at baseline. The clonotype originates from an adult who was a healthcare worker with PCR-confirmed SARS-CoV-2 infection or an uninfected control (not recorded which).

The CDR3 coding sequence is TGCAGCGTTGCCTACCCGACAGGGAACACCGGGGAGCTGTTTTTT. It codes for CSVAYPTGNTGELFF. The chain is built from TRBV29-1 and TRBJ2-2; D possibly corresponds to TRBD1 (6 bases). CDR3 length equals 15 residues. Germline lookup yields CDR1 SQVTM and CDR2 ANQGSEA. V lost 4 bases to trimming and J lost 1 base, with 13 bases between them.